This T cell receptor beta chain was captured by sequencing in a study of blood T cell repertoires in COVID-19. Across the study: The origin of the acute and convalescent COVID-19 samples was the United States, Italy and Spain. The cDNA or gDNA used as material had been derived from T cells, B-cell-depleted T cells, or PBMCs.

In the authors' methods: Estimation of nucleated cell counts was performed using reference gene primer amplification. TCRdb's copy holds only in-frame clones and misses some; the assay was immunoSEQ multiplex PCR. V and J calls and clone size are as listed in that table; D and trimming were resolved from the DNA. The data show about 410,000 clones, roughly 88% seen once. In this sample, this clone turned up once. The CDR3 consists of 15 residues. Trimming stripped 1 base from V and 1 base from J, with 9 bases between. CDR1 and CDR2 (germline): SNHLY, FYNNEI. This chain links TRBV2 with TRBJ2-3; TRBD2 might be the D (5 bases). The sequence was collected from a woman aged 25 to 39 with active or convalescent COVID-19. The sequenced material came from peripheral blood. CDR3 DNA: TGTGCCAGCAGTGAAGGGCGGGCGCGCACAGATACGCAGTATTTT. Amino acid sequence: CASSEGRARTDTQYF.